The rows below give T cell receptor beta chains drawn from one sample of a study of response to subunit inactivated influenza vaccine. MiXCR, run by TCRdb on the RT-PCR reads, gives a single entry per CDR3 protein. The repertoire holds 500,000 to 750,000 distinct CDR3 sequences, with less than 15% as singletons. The material was PBMCs from blood, obtained roughly 12 days after vaccination. The receptors originated from a man aged 50 or older who received an inactivated influenza vaccine. CDR3s include the opening cysteine and the closing phenylalanine or tryptophan. D genes are given only for firm matches. Clone size appears in some rows only: once, few, many, or a class for an expanded clone.

clone_size | j_call | d_call | v_call | cdr3_nt | cdr3_aa
- | TRBJ1-4 | TRBD1 | TRBV11-2 | TGTGCCAGCAGCCCGGACAGGTTCTATGAAAAACTGTTTTTT | CASSPDRFYEKLFF
many | TRBJ1-2 | - | TRBV3-1 | TGTGCCAGCAGCCAACGCGGACAAGTCTATGGCTACACCTTC | CASSQRGQVYGYTF
few | TRBJ2-1 | TRBD2 | TRBV20-1 | TGCAGTGCTAGAAGACTAGCGGGAGCTCGGGATGAGCAGTTCTTC | CSARRLAGARDEQFF
- | TRBJ1-1 | - | TRBV12-3/TRBV12-4 | TGTGCCAGCAGTTGGGGGGAGGACACTGAAGCTTTCTTT | CASSWGEDTEAFF
few | TRBJ2-7 | - | TRBV20-1 | TGCAGTGCTAGAGTAGCAGGACCCTTTCCCTACGAGCAGTACTTC | CSARVAGPFPYEQYF
- | TRBJ2-3 | TRBD2 | TRBV4-2 | TGTGCCAGCAGCCAAGATTGGCAACGGCTAGCGGGTCCCACAGATACGCAGTATTTT | CASSQDWQRLAGPTDTQYF
- | TRBJ2-3 | TRBD2 | TRBV7-6 | TGTGCCAGCAGCTTGATGCTAGCGGCGACTAGCACAGATACGCAGTATTTT | CASSLMLAATSTDTQYF
- | TRBJ2-4 | - | TRBV2 | TGTGCCAGCAGTGATAACAGGGTAGCCAAAAACATTCAGTACTTC | CASSDNRVAKNIQYF
few | TRBJ2-1 | TRBD1 | TRBV7-8 | TGTGCCAGCAGCTTAGGAGCAAGGGGGCTCAACAATGAGCAGTTCTTC | CASSLGARGLNNEQFF
- | TRBJ1-1 | - | TRBV10-2 | TGCGCCAGCAGGGTGTTGGACACTGAAGCTTTCTTT | CASRVLDTEAFF
few | TRBJ2-4 | - | TRBV25-1 | TGTGCCAGCAGTGAATATGAGGGGCTCGGAGACATTCAGTACTTC | CASSEYEGLGDIQYF
few | TRBJ2-1 | TRBD1 | TRBV7-9 | TGTGCCAGCAGCTCCCGGGACAGGGTCTCCTACAATGAGCAGTTCTTC | CASSSRDRVSYNEQFF
few | TRBJ2-7 | TRBD1 | TRBV6-1 | TGTGCCAGCAGTGACAACCCAGGGGGCTACGAGCAGTACTTC | CASSDNPGGYEQYF
few | TRBJ2-2 | - | TRBV9 | TGTGCCAGCAGCGTGATGGCAGGGAGCACCGGGGAGCTGTTTTTT | CASSVMAGSTGELFF
- | TRBJ2-5 | TRBD2 | TRBV5-1 | TGCGCCAGCAGCACTGGACCCCTAGCGGGAGGACAAGAGACCCAGTACTTC | CASSTGPLAGGQETQYF
- | TRBJ2-5 | - | TRBV7-9 | TGTGCCAGCAGCACCCCCGGGACGGCGGTTCCGACCCAGTACTTC | CASSTPGTAVPTQYF
few | TRBJ2-3 | TRBD2 | TRBV6-1 | TGTGCCAGTAAACGGGAGGGCCGTACAGATACGCAGTATTTT | CASKREGRTDTQYF
few | TRBJ1-4 | TRBD1 | TRBV20-1 | TGCAGTGCTAGAGATCTTCAGGGGGCGGGTGAAAAACTGTTTTTT | CSARDLQGAGEKLFF
- | TRBJ1-6 | - | TRBV7-2 | TGTGCCAGCAGCTTGGGCAGGGTGAAGAATTCACCCCTCCACTTT | CASSLGRVKNSPLHF
- | TRBJ2-7 | - | TRBV19 | TGTGCCAGTAGTATCGACCCACGGTGGGACGAGCAGTACTTC | CASSIDPRWDEQYF
few | TRBJ2-5 | TRBD2 | TRBV12-3/TRBV12-4 | TGTGCCAGCAGCGCATCCCTCCTAGCGGGACCGTACCAAGAGACCCAGTACTTC | CASSASLLAGPYQETQYF
- | TRBJ2-3 | - | TRBV4-3 | TGCGCCAGCAGCCAAGATGGAAGGGGGGAATCTAGCACAGATACGCAGTATTTT | CASSQDGRGESSTDTQYF
few | TRBJ2-3 | - | TRBV20-1 | TGCAGTGCTAGAGGATCCCACTCGGGGTCTGTCGATACGCAGTATTTT | CSARGSHSGSVDTQYF
few | TRBJ2-3 | TRBD1 | TRBV5-1 | TGCGCCAGCAGCTCTGGACAGGGGCCAGATACGCAGTATTTT | CASSSGQGPDTQYF